These T cell receptor beta chains were read from a single sample in a study of blood T cell repertoires in COVID-19. Assay used: immunoSEQ multiplex PCR; TCRdb lists only in-frame clones, some missing. Among approximately 130,000 clones, 75% to 90% were seen once, and the ten largest hold more than 15%. Material: PBMCs or T cells enriched from blood (not recorded which). The receptors were sampled from a man aged 30 to 45 who had recovered from COVID-19. Each CDR3 is given with its conserved first and last residue. The D gene is left open where the match is weak. A row's size may be missing; if present it is once, few, many or a size class.

v_call	clone_size	j_call	d_call	cdr3_nt	cdr3_aa
TRBV27	once	TRBJ1-6	NA	TGTGCCAGCAGCAAGCTTCCGGTTTATTATAATTCACCCCTCCACTTT	CASSKLPVYYNSPLHF
TRBV11-3	once	TRBJ2-3	NA	TGTGCCAGCAGCTTAGGCGGGGTTAGCACAGATACGCAGTATTTT	CASSLGGVSTDTQYF
TRBV9	NA	TRBJ1-1	NA	TGTGCCAGCAGCGTGTGGGACACAAACACTGAAGCTTTCTTT	CASSVWDTNTEAFF
TRBV27	once	TRBJ1-1	NA	TGTGCCAGCAGTTTTTATCCAGGGTTTCCCACTGAAGCTTTCTTT	CASSFYPGFPTEAFF
TRBV5-1	NA	TRBJ2-1	NA	TGCGCCAGCAGTTTCGGCAATGAGCAGTTCTTC	CASSFGNEQFF
TRBV5-1	NA	TRBJ2-3	TRBD1	TGCGCCAGCGCAAAGACAGGGGAAGGCACAGATACGCAGTATTTT	CASAKTGEGTDTQYF
TRBV11-3	NA	TRBJ2-3	NA	TGTGCCAGCAGCGCCCTGCTAGCAGATACGCAGTATTTT	CASSALLADTQYF
TRBV10-2	NA	TRBJ1-4	NA	TGCGCCAGCAGCGGGAGGGATAGGGAAAAACTGTTTTTT	CASSGRDREKLFF
TRBV6-5	NA	TRBJ2-3	TRBD1	TGTGCCAGCAGTATCCGGACAGGGACCACAGATACGCAGTATTTT	CASSIRTGTTDTQYF
TRBV5-4	NA	TRBJ2-3	TRBD2	TGTGCCAGCAGCTTGGAGGCTAGCGGGAGGGGGACAGATACGCAGTATTTT	CASSLEASGRGTDTQYF
TRBV6-6	NA	TRBJ2-5	NA	TGTGCCAGCAATCCCTCGCGGGTCCAAGAGACCCAGTACTTC	CASNPSRVQETQYF
TRBV11-2	once	TRBJ2-1	TRBD2	TGTGCCAGCAGCTTAGAAGCGCTCCTAGCGGGGCCTTACAATGAGCAGTTCTTC	CASSLEALLAGPYNEQFF
TRBV12-3/TRBV12-4	NA	TRBJ1-1	NA	TGTGCCACCTCAGTTTCGATCACTGAAGCTTTCTTT	CATSVSITEAFF